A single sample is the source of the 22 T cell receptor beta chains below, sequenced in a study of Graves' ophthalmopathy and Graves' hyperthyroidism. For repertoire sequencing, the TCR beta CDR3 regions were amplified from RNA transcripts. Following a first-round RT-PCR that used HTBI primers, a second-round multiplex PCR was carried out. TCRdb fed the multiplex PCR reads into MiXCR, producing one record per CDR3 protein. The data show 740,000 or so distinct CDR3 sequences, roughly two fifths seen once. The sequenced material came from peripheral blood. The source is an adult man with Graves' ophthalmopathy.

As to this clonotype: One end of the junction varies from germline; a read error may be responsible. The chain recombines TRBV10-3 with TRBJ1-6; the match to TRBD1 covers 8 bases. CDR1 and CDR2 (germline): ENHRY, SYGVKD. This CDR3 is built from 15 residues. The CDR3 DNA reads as TGTGCCAGCAGTGAATTGGACAGGGCTTGGTCACCCCTCCACTTT. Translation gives CASSELDRAWSPLHF.

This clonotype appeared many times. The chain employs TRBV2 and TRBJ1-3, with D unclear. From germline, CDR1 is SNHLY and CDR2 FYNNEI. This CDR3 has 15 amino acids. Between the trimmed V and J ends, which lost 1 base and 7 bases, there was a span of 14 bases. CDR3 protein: CASSEVRQLANTIYF. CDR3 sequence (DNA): TGTGCCAGCAGTGAAGTGAGGCAGCTCGCCAACACCATATATTTT. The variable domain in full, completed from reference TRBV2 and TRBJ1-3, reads EPEVTQTPSHQVTQMGQEVILRCVPISNHLYFYWYRQILGQKVEFLVSFYNNEISEKSEIFDDQFSVERPDGSNFTLKIRSTKLEDSAMYFCASSEVRQLANTIYFGEGSWLTVV.

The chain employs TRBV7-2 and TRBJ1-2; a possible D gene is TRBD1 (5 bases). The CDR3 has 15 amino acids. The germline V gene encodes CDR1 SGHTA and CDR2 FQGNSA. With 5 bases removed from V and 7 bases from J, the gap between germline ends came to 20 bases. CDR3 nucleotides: TGTGCCAGCAGCCCCTACCACCCGGGGGTGGCTGGCTACACCTTC. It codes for CASSPYHPGVAGYTF.

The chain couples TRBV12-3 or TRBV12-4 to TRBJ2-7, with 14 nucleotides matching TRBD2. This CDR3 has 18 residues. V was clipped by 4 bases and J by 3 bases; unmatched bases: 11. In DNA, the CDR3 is TGTGCCAGCAGTTACTCCAGTCTGGGACTAGCGGGGGACTACGAGCAGTACTTC. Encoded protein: CASSYSSLGLAGDYEQYF.

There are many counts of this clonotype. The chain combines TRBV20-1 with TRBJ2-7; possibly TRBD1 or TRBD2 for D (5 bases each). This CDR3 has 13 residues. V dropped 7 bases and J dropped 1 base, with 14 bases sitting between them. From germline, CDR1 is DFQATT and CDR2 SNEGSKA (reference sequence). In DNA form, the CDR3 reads TGCAGTGTCCGGACTGGGGCATCCTACGAGCAGTACTTC. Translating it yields CSVRTGASYEQYF.

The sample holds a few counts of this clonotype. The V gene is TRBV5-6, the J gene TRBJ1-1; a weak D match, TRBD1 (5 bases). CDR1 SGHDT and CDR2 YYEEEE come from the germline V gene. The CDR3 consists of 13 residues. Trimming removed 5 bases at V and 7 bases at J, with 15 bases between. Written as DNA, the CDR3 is TGTGCCAGCAGACCACGGGGGTCTGTTGAAGCTTTCTTT. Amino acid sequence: CASRPRGSVEAFF.

The CDR3 coding sequence is TGCAGTGCTAGGGGCACCGGAGAGACCCAGTACTTC. Residues: CSARGTGETQYF. The chain couples TRBV20-1 to TRBJ2-5; D is unclear. Germline lookup yields CDR1 DFQATT and CDR2 SNEGSKA (reference sequence). The CDR3 runs to 12 residues. Trimming pared 3 bases from V and 4 bases from J, leaving 9 bases between.

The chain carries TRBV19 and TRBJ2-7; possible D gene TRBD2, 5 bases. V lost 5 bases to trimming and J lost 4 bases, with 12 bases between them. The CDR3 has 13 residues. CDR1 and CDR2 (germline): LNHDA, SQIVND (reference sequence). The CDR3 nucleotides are TGTGCCAGTAGTCGGGGAGCCGATTACGAGCAGTACTTC. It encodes CASSRGADYEQYF.

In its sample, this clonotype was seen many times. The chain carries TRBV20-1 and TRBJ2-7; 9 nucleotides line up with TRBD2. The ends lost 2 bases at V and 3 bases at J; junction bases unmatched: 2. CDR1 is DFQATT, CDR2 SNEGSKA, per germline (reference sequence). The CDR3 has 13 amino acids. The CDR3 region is CSARHSGGYEQYF. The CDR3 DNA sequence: TGCAGTGCTAGACATAGCGGGGGCTACGAGCAGTACTTC.

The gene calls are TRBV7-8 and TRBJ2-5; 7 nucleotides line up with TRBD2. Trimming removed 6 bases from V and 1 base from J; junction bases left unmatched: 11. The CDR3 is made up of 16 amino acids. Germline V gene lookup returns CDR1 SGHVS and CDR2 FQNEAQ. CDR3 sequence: CASSYESGAVQETQYF. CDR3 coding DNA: TGTGCCAGCAGTTACGAGAGCGGGGCCGTCCAAGAGACCCAGTACTTC.

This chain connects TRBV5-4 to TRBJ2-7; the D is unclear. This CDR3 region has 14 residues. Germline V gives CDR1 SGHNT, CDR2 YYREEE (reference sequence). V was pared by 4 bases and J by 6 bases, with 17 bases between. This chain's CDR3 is CASSQAGPLGEQYF. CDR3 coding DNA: TGTGCCAGCAGCCAGGCAGGACCCTTGGGCGAGCAGTACTTC.

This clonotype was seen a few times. CDR3 sequence reads: CSASRIGSDTIYF. The CDR3 bases are TGCAGTGCTAGCCGAATAGGGTCGGACACCATATATTTT. The chain links TRBV20-1 to TRBJ1-3; D is ambiguous. CDR1 and CDR2 (germline): DFQATT, SNEGSKA (reference sequence). The CDR3 is made up of 13 amino acids. V was clipped by 3 bases and J by 8 bases, with 14 bases between them.

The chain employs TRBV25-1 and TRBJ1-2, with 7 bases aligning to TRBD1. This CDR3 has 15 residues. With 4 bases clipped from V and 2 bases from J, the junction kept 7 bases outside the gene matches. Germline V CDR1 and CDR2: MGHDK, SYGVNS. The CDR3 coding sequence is TGTGCCAGCAGTGGACCCGGACAGGCAAACTATGGCTACACCTTC. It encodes CASSGPGQANYGYTF.

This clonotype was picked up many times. The DNA of the CDR3 is TGTGCCATCAGTCCAGGACAGGGAAGCGACGAAAAACTGTTTTTT. It codes for CAISPGQGSDEKLFF. The V and J genes are TRBV10-3 and TRBJ1-4; 8 positions agree with TRBD1. Trimming removed 5 bases from V and 8 bases from J; junction bases left unmatched: 10. This CDR3 has 15 amino acids. CDR1 is ENHRY and CDR2 is SYGVKD in the germline V gene.

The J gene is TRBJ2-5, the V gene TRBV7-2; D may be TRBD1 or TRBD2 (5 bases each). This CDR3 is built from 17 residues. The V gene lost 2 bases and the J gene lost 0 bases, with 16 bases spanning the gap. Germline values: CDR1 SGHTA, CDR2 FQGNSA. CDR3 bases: TGTGCCAGCAGCTTAACCCGGGCCGGGACCTACCAAGAGACCCAGTACTTC. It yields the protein CASSLTRAGTYQETQYF.

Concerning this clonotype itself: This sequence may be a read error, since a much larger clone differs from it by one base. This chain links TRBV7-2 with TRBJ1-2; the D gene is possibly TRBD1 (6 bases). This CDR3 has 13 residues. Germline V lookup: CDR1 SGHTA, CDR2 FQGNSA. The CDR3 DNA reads TGTGCCAACAGCTTATGGGACAATCGAGGCTACACCTTC. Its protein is CANSLWDNRGYTF.

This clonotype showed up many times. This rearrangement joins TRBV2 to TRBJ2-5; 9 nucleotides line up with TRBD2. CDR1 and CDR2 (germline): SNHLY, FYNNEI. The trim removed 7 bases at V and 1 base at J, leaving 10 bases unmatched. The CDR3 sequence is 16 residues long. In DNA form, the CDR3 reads TGTGCCAGCAAGGAGTTGGGCGGGAGGGCCCAAGAGACCCAGTACTTC. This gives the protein CASKELGGRAQETQYF.

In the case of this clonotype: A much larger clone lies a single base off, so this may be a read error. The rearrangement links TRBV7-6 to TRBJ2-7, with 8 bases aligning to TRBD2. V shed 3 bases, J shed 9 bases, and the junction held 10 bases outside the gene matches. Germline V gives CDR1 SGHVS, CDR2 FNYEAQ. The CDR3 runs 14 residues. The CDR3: CASSLTGGFDGQYF. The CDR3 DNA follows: TGTGCCAGCAGCTTGACGGGGGGGTTCGACGGGCAGTACTTC.

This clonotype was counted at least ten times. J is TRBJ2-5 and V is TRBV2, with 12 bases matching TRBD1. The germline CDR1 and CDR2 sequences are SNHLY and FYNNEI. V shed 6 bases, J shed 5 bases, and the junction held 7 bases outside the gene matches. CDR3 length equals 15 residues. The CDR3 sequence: CASRPGTGGLETQYF. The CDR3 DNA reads TGTGCCAGCAGACCCGGGACAGGGGGCTTGGAGACCCAGTACTTC.

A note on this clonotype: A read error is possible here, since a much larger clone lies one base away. The CDR3 DNA is TGCAGTGCCGCGGACAACCAAGAGACCCAGTACTTC. Encoded protein: CSAADNQETQYF. The chain is built from TRBV20-1 and TRBJ2-5, with D perhaps matching TRBD1 (5 bases). CDR3 length: 12 amino acids. Between the trimmed V and J ends, which lost 6 bases and 0 bases, there was a span of 8 bases. CDR1 is DFQATT, CDR2 SNEGSKA, per germline (reference sequence).

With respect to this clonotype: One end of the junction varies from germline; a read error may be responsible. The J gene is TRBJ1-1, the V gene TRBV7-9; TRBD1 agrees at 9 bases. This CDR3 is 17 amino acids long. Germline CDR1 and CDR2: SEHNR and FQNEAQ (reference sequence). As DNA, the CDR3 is TGTGCCAGCGGCTTAGAACATTGGACAGGGGTGTACACTGAAGCTTTCTTT. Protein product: CASGLEHWTGVYTEAFF.

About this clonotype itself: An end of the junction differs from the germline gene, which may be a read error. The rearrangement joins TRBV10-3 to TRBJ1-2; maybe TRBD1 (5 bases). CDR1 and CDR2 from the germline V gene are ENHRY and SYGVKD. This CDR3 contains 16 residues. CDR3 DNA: TGTGCCAGCAGTGATAAGCAGGGTCAGGGTAACTATGGCTACACCTTC. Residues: CASSDKQGQGNYGYTF.